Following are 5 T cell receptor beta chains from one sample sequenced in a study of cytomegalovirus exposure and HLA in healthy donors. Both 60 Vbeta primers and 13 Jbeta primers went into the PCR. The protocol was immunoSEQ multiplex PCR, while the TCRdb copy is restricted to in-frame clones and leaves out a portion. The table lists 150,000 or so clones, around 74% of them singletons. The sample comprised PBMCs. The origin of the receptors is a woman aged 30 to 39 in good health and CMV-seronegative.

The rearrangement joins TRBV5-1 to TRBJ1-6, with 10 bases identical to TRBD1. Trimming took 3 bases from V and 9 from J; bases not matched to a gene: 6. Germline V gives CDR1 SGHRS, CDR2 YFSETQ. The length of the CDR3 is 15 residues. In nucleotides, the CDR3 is TGCGCCAGCAGCTCCGGACAGGGGGGTGGTTCACCCCTCCACTTT. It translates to CASSSGQGGGSPLHF.

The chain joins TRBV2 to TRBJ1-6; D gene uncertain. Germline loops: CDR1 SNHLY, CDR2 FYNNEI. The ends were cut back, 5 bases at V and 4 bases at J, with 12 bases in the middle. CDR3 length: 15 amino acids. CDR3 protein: CASSYTTGYNSPLHF. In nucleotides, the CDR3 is TGTGCCAGCAGTTATACGACGGGTTATAATTCACCCCTCCACTTT.

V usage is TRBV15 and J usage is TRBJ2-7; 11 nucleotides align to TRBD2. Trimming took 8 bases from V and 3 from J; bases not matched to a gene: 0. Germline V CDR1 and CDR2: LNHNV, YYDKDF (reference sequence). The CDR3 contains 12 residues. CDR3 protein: CATGTSGYEQYF. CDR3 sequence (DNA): TGTGCCACCGGGACTAGCGGCTACGAGCAGTACTTC.

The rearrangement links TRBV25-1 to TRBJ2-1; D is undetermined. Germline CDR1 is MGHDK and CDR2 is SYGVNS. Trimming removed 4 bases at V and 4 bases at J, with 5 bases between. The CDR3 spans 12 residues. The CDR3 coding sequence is TGTGCCAGCAGTGGGCTTTACAATGAGCAGTTCTTC. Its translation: CASSGLYNEQFF.

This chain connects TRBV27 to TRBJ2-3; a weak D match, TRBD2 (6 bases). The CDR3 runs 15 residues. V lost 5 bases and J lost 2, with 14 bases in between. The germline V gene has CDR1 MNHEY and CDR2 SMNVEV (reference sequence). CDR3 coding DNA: TGTGCCAGCAGTCCTACTAGCCAGCCCACAGATACGCAGTATTTT. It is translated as CASSPTSQPTDTQYF.